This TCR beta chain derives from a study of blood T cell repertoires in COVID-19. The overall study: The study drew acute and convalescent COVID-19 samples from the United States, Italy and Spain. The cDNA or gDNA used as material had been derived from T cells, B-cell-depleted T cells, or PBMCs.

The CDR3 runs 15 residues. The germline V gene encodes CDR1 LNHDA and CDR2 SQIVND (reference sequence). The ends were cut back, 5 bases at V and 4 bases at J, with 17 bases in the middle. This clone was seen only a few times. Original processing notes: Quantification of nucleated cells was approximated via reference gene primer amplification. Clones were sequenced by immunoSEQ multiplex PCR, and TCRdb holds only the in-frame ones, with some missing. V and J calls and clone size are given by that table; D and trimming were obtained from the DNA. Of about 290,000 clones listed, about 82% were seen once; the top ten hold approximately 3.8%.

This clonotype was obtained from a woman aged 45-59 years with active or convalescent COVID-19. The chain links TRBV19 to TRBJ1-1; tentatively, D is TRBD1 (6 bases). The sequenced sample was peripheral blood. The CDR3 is CASSPLGGASTEAFF. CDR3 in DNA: TGTGCCAGTAGTCCCCTTGGGGGGGCCAGCACTGAAGCTTTCTTT. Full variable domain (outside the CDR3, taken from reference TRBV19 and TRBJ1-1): DGGITQSPKYLFRKEGQNVTLSCEQNLNHDAMYWYRQDPGQGLRLIYYSQIVNDFQKGDIAEGYSVSREKKESFPLTVTSAQKNPTAFYLCASSPLGGASTEAFFGQGTRLTVV.